The entry below describes one TCR beta chain. This clonotype was seen at least ten times. Its antigen is not yet known. Base-call qualities are not available, and no considerably larger clone is one nucleotide away. The CDR3 runs 14 residues from the cysteine to the phenylalanine. This entry keeps only the CDR3 DNA: 42 bases, framed from base 1. From a lookup of the germline V gene (reference sequence), CDR1 and CDR2 are GTSNPN and SVGIG. At the junction V is shortened by 4 bases and J by 4 bases, with 13 bases in between. The entry originates in a study of T cells in Graves' hyperthyroidism and ophthalmopathy (dated by TCRdb to the late 2010s). With regard to the full study: Peripheral blood samples were taken at initial diagnosis, before any treatment was given. A discovery cohort of around 100 patients, about 44 with Graves' ophthalmopathy and 57 with stable Graves' hyperthyroidism, was used to find distinguishing TCR V-J signatures. Prospective prediction of ophthalmopathy was tested in an independent validation cohort consisting of 18 hyperthyroidism patients and over 15 patients who later progressed to ophthalmopathy. The 90 or so discovery patients were randomly split 7:3 into training and test sets. In about six Graves' hyperthyroidism patients, the study also compared T-cell repertoires from thyroid tissue with T-cell repertoires from blood. Once sampling was done, hyperthyroidism patients were given methimazole at a starting dose of 30 mg daily, whereas ophthalmopathy patients were given high-dose intravenous methylprednisolone. The paper reports TCR Vbeta CDR3 sequencing of roughly 140 peripheral blood samples: around 41 ophthalmopathy, 75 to 80 hyperthyroidism and around 17 progressor patients. Results and caveats for the whole study, not just this receptor: A model built on a 13 V-J signature distinguished ophthalmopathy from stable hyperthyroidism, reaching about 88% sensitivity and approximately 83% specificity in cross-validation and 80%/75% in testing. In validation, the model predicted progression to ophthalmopathy with approximately 70% sensitivity and 72% to 85% specificity, a median of approximately 6.5 months before onset. Most expanded thyroid clonotypes (frequency above 0.001) were also found in blood, which suggests that blood repertoires may mirror thyroid immune responses. No statistical method was used to fix the sample size in advance, and group allocation was not hidden from the investigators.

TCR beta CDR3 regions were amplified from RNA transcripts. The first round of RT-PCR for the TCR CDR3 was performed with the HTBI primer set and the Qiagen OneStep RT-PCR kit. Libraries were constructed in a second round of multiplex PCR, after which size selection and purification were performed. The libraries were sequenced on an Illumina HiSeq2000 using paired-end 100 bp reads. The paper's processing steps were these. Raw data were processed with SOAPnuke, discarding reads with adapters, uncalled bases, mean Phred below 15, or no exact constant-primer or identifier match. COPE v1.2.5 was used to merge high-quality paired reads, and clonotypes were defined as unique nucleotide sequences. Clonotypes were aligned to IMGT TRBV, TRBD and TRBJ reference segments using MiTCR v1.1. The analysis included only V-J combinations with a frequency above 0.0001, which together covered over 98% of the repertoires. The TCS score was defined as the ratio of F50 (clonal expansion) to E x V (chaos), calculated using BLOSUM62-based TCRdist between CDR3 peptides within each V-J. Welch's t-statistics and random forest reduced roughly 500 V-J features to about 13, which were used in a naive Bayes classifier (R e1071). TCRdb passed the public sequencing reads through fastp at Q25 and MiXCR, retaining productive beta sequences. Under each unique CDR3 protein, matching rows form one entry showing the most common genes and DNA. TCRdb's processing, not the study's, gives the V and J calls here. The sample table records a few hundred thousand distinct CDR3 sequences; more than 15% of these occur just once. Roughly 3.5% of the sample belongs to the ten largest clones.

In the ophthalmopathy patients, disease was moderately to severely active, with a Clinical Activity Score of 3 or more, a NOSPECS grade of 4 or more, and a duration of less than 3 months. Patients with uncontrolled infections, other autoimmune diseases, pregnancy or lactation were excluded. Diagnoses were based on clinical symptoms, serum thyroxine and TRAb, thyroid ultrasound and orbital computed tomography. Ficoll-Paque density gradient centrifugation was used to isolate PBMCs from approximately 11 ml of fresh peripheral blood. Total RNA was extracted with Trizol reagent, and quality was checked on an Agilent 2100 Bioanalyzer.

This receptor was identified in a woman between 40 and 55 years old with Graves' ophthalmopathy. The sequenced material came from blood. Rearrangement joined TRBV30 to TRBJ1-4, with the D gene uncertain. The bases are TGTGCCTGGACCCCGGCAGGCGTTAATGAAAAACTGTTTTTT. This is translated as CAWTPAGVNEKLFF.